This T cell receptor beta chain was profiled in a study of blood T cell repertoires in COVID-19. Study background: Sources were T cells, B-cell-depleted T cells, or PBMCs; the material itself was cDNA or gDNA.

In germline, CDR1 is MNHEY, CDR2 SVGEGT. The CDR3 loop spans 13 amino acids. Germline trimming cut 5 bases from V and 7 bases from J; bases unmatched to any gene: 7. The data were produced by immunoSEQ multiplex PCR, yet TCRdb's version contains in-frame clones alone and is incomplete. The repertoire includes about 170,000 clones, 85% of them detected once, and less than 3.5% sits in the top ten. The J gene is TRBJ2-5, the V gene TRBV6-2 or TRBV6-3; 7 bases are a match to TRBD1. Specimen: peripheral blood. This clonotype was sampled from a human donor with acute or convalescent COVID-19. The donor label of this sample is uncertain. The CDR3 DNA follows: TGTGCCAGCAGTCATCAGGGGGAAGGGACCCAGTACTTC. It codes for CASSHQGEGTQYF.